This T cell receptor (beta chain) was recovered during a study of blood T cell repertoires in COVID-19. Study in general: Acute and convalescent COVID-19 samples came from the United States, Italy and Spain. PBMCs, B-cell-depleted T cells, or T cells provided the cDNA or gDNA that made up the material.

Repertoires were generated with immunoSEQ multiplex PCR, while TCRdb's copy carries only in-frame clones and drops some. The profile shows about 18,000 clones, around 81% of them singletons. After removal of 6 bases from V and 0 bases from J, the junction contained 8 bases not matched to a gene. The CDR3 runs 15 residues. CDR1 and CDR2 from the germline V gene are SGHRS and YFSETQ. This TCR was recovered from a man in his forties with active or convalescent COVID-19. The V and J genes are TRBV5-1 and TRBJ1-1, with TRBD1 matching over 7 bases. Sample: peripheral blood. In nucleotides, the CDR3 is TGCGCCAGCACCTCTGCCAGGGGGGTGAACACTGAAGCTTTCTTT. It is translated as CASTSARGVNTEAFF.